The rows below give T cell receptor beta chains drawn from one sample of a study of beta chain features in type 1 diabetes. Profiled with immunoSEQ multiplex PCR; TCRdb holds only in-frame clones, not every one. The table has 70,000 to 90,000 clones, about 32% seen once. Sequenced sample: stem cell memory CD4+ T cells from blood. These receptors were taken from a young woman in good health. Each CDR3 is given with its conserved first and last residue. A D gene is named only where the DNA matches it firmly. Clone sizes are given selectively: once, few, many, or a class where the clone is expanded.

>TRBD1|TRBV7-9|-|TRBJ1-5
CASSRSGTGSQPQHF
TGTGCCAGCAGCCGTTCCGGGACAGGGAGTCAGCCCCAGCATTTT
>TRBD1|TRBV5-6|-|TRBJ1-5
CASSLGDRAQPQHF
TGTGCCAGCAGCTTGGGAGACAGGGCTCAGCCCCAGCATTTT
>TRBD2|TRBV25-1|few|TRBJ2-7
CASILAGGSPYEQYF
TGTGCCAGCATCCTAGCGGGGGGGTCCCCCTACGAGCAGTACTTC
>-|TRBV7-2|few|TRBJ1-2
CASSLWGGRADGYTF
TGTGCCAGCAGCTTATGGGGGGGGCGCGCCGATGGCTACACCTTC
>-|TRBV27|-|TRBJ2-1
CASSLKQGGTHLEQFF
TGTGCCAGCAGTTTAAAGCAGGGCGGGACTCACTTGGAGCAGTTCTTC
>-|TRBV7-2|-|TRBJ2-3
CASSLDSSTDTQYF
TGTGCCAGCAGCTTAGACAGCTCCACAGATACGCAGTATTTT
>TRBD2|TRBV6-6|-|TRBJ2-7
CASSSQTSVSYEQYF
TGTGCCAGCAGTTCGCAGACTAGCGTCTCCTACGAGCAGTACTTC
>TRBD1|TRBV7-3|once|TRBJ2-2
CASSPQGLLGTGELFF
TGTGCCAGCAGCCCACAGGGGCTTCTCGGCACCGGGGAGCTGTTTTTT
>-|TRBV6-6|-|TRBJ2-1
CASTQQGVAQFF
TGTGCCAGCACCCAGCAAGGGGTGGCCCAGTTCTTC
>-|TRBV11-3|-|TRBJ1-4
CASSSGGREKLFF
TGTGCCAGCAGCTCGGGGGGGAGAGAAAAACTGTTTTTT
>-|TRBV18|few|TRBJ1-1
CASSPFESADTEAFF
TGTGCCAGCTCACCGTTTGAGTCGGCGGACACTGAAGCTTTCTTT
>-|TRBV4-3|-|TRBJ1-5
CASSQTTGSSQPQHF
TGCGCCAGCAGCCAGACGACAGGTTCGTCTCAGCCCCAGCATTTT
>-|TRBV4-3|-|TRBJ2-1
CASSQEGLSEQFF
TGCGCCAGCAGCCAGGAGGGGCTTAGTGAGCAGTTCTTC
>TRBD1|TRBV6-6|medium-sized|TRBJ1-5
CASRPDRRGNQPQHF
TGTGCCAGCAGACCGGACAGGAGAGGCAATCAGCCCCAGCATTTT
>TRBD2|TRBV7-9|few|TRBJ2-5
CASSFGGGGPAEQYF
TGTGCCAGCAGCTTCGGTGGCGGGGGGCCCGCAGAGCAGTACTTC
>-|TRBV5-1|few|TRBJ2-7
CASSLFGGPNYEQYF
TGCGCCAGCAGCTTGTTCGGGGGGCCAAACTACGAGCAGTACTTC
>TRBD1|TRBV7-9|few|TRBJ1-5
CASSQGDLQPQHF
TGTGCCAGCAGCCAGGGGGATCTACAGCCCCAGCATTTT
>TRBD2|TRBV5-1|-|TRBJ2-7
CASRLAGGEQYF
TGCGCCAGCAGACTAGCGGGAGGCGAGCAGTACTTC
>-|TRBV10-3|-|TRBJ1-5
CAISDSSYSNQPQHF
TGTGCCATCAGTGATAGCAGCTATAGCAATCAGCCCCAGCATTTT
>-|TRBV5-1|-|TRBJ2-4
CASSLVDFVLQYF
TGCGCCAGCAGCTTGGTGGACTTCGTGCTTCAGTACTTC
>-|TRBV2|-|TRBJ2-1
CASSESRDNEQFF
TGTGCCAGCAGTGAGTCCAGGGACAATGAGCAGTTCTTC
>-|TRBV6-1|few|TRBJ1-5
CASSWRGQPQHF
TGTGCCAGCAGTTGGAGAGGGCAGCCCCAGCATTTT
>-|TRBV6-5|few|TRBJ1-2
CASSKDRSNYGYTF
TGTGCCAGCAGCAAAGACAGGTCTAACTATGGCTACACCTTC
>-|TRBV7-6|-|TRBJ1-5
CASSLARVNRRYSNQPQHF
TGTGCCAGCAGCTTAGCGCGCGTGAACAGGCGTTATAGCAATCAGCCCCAGCATTTT
>TRBD2|TRBV4-1|-|TRBJ2-3
CASSPRLAGGYTDTQYF
TGCGCCAGCAGCCCCCGACTAGCGGGAGGCTACACAGATACGCAGTATTTT
>TRBD1|TRBV27|-|TRBJ2-1
CASSFQGQIYYNEQFF
TGTGCCAGCAGTTTTCAGGGACAGATCTACTACAATGAGCAGTTCTTC
>-|TRBV5-1|few|TRBJ1-1
CASSLEGNTEAFF
TGCGCCAGCAGCCTAGAAGGGAACACTGAAGCTTTCTTT
>TRBD2|TRBV5-1|-|TRBJ2-7
CASSLDGGASSYEQYF
TGCGCCAGCAGCTTGGACGGGGGGGCCTCCTCCTACGAGCAGTACTTC
>TRBD2|TRBV5-1|few|TRBJ2-3
CASSLSDIGLARSTDTQYF
TGCGCCAGCAGCCTGTCAGACATTGGACTAGCGCGAAGCACAGATACGCAGTATTTT
>TRBD2|TRBV11-2|once|TRBJ2-1
CASNPSGVYNEQFF
TGTGCCAGCAATCCTAGCGGGGTCTACAATGAGCAGTTCTTC
>TRBD1|TRBV11-3|-|TRBJ2-7
CASSLGQGTYEQYF
TGTGCCAGCAGCTTGGGACAGGGAACCTACGAGCAGTACTTC
>-|TRBV6-5|-|TRBJ1-2
CASSYAGPSYGYTF
TGTGCCAGCAGTTACGCGGGACCGAGCTATGGCTACACCTTC
>-|TRBV30|-|TRBJ1-5
CAWSNKLQPQHF
TGTGCCTGGAGTAATAAGCTTCAGCCCCAGCATTTT
>-|TRBV13|few|TRBJ2-5
CASSKNYQGQETQYF
TGTGCCAGCAGCAAGAACTACCAGGGGCAAGAGACCCAGTACTTC
>TRBD1|TRBV5-4|-|TRBJ2-3
CASSSTQGATDTQYF
TGTGCCAGCAGCTCGACCCAGGGGGCCACAGATACGCAGTATTTT
>TRBD1|TRBV2|-|TRBJ1-1
CASTPDRVNTEAFF
TGTGCCAGCACCCCTGACAGGGTGAACACTGAAGCTTTCTTT
>-|TRBV7-8|few|TRBJ2-1
CASSLALIVGNEQFF
TGTGCCAGCAGCTTAGCCCTAATAGTCGGCAATGAGCAGTTCTTC
>-|TRBV10-3|few|TRBJ2-7
CATGTSWEQYF
TGTGCCACCGGGACTTCTTGGGAGCAGTACTTC
>-|TRBV5-1|few|TRBJ2-3
CASSLGGAGQADTQYF
TGCGCCAGCAGCTTGGGTGGCGCCGGCCAGGCAGATACGCAGTATTTT
>-|TRBV11-2|-|TRBJ1-5
CASSFLQGSSSNQPQHF
TGTGCCAGCAGCTTTTTGCAGGGGAGTTCTAGCAATCAGCCCCAGCATTTT
>TRBD1|TRBV5-1|few|TRBJ2-1
CASRDRGLAYEQFF
TGCGCCAGCAGGGACAGGGGTTTGGCCTATGAGCAGTTCTTC
>-|TRBV5-4|-|TRBJ2-3
CASSLPQRADTQYF
TGTGCCAGCAGCTTGCCCCAGCGGGCAGATACGCAGTATTTT
>TRBD2|TRBV30|-|TRBJ2-3
CAWSGDHIIGTIKTDTQYF
TGTGCCTGGAGTGGCGATCACATAATAGGGACTATTAAGACCGATACGCAGTATTTT
>TRBD1|TRBV2|few|TRBJ2-7
CASRAGTGLVEEQYF
TGTGCCAGCAGAGCAGGGACAGGGCTCGTAGAGGAGCAGTACTTC